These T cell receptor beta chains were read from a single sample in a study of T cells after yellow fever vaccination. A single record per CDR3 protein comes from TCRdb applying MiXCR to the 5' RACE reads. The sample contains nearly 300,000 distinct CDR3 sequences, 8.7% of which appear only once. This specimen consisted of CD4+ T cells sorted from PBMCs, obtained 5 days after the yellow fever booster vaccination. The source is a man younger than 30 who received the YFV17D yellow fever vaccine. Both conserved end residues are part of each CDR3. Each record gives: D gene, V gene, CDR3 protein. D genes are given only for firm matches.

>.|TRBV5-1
CASRLWPGNYGYTF
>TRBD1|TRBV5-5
CASSPGGANTGELFF
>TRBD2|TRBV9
CASSVTSGGHNEQFF
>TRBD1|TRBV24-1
CATSEAGTGDYNEQFF
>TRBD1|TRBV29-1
CSARTPGGRTEAFF
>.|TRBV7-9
CASSYSLGRKNIQYF
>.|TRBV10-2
CASSEESQPQHF
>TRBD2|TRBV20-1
CSALAGGSSGANVLTF
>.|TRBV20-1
CSADPPQGEDGYTF
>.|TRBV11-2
CASSTGGRIYNSPLHF
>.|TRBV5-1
CASSALPYANTGELFF
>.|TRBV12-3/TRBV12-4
CASSLLQASTDTQYF
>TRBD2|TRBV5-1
CASSSGLGSETQYF
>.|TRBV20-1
CSARVPGSTGELFF
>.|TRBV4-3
CASSQGNRPRGEKLFF
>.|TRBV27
CASSPQGSRKLFF
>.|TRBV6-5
CASSYSPANYGYTF
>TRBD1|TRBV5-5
CASDRAEDTGELFF
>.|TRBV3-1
CASSPLGNTEAFF
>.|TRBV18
CASSTEGRPNEKLFF
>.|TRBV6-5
CASSPPGDKGGYTF
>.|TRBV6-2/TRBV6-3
CASSYGQNTEAFF
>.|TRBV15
CATSRDRPGGSGANVLTF
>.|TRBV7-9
CASSLLAYADTQYF
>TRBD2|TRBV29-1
CTYRGSGGLTDTQYF
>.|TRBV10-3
CATTAGHNEQFF
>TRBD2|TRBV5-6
CASSTLAGGEQFF
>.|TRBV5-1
CASSLRQRWGSYEQYF
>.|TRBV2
CASSETAIGLAKNIQYF
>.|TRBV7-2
CASSKDSAAQETQYF
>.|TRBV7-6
CASSSDEKLFF
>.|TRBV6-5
CASSPFGTEAFF
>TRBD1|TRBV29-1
CSVEWTGGTEAFF
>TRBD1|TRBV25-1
CASCPRGQGAREQFF
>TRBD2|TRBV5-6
CASSLYKRGLTDTQYF
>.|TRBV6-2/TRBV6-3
CASSYFEVSGANVLTF
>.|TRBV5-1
CASSYGQRSTGELFF
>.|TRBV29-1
CSVSTGILFTDTQYF
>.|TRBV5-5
CASSDILHQPQHF
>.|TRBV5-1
CASSLATDNYGYTF
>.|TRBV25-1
CASSSGDPTDTQYF
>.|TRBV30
CAWSRRLGGGYTF
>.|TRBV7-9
CASSPSWAWAGELFF
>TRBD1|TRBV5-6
CASSPAPTGNDEAFF
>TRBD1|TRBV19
CASSSLRRTGGPYEQYF
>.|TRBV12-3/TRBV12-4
CASRYRQVQPQHF
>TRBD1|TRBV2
CASSEWETGASTQHF
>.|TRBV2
CASSEASGAEKLFF
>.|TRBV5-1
CASSLERAPYNEQFF
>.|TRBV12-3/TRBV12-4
CASSLARASTDTQYF
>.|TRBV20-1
CSARDPKGNNEQFF
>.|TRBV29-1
CSVEDPPFQETQYF